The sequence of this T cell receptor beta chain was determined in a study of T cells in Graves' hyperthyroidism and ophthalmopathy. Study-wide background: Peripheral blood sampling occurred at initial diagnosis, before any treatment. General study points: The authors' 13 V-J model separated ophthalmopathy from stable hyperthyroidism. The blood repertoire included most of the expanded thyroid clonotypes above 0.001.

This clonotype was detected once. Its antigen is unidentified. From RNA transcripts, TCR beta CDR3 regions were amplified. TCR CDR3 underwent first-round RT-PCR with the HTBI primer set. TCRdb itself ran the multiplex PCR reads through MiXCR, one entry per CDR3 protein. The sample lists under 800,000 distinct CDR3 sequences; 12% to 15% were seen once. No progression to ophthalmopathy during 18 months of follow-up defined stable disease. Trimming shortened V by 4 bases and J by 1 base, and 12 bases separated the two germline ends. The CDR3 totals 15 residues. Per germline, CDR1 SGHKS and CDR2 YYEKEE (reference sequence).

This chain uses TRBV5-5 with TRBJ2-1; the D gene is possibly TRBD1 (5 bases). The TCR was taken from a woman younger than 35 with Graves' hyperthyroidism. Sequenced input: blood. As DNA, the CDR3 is TGTGCCAGCAGCGCCCTCAGGGTTTCCTACAATGAGCAGTTCTTC. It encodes CASSALRVSYNEQFF.